The rows below give T cell receptor beta chains drawn from one sample of a study of identical twins. TCRdb re-called the 5' RACE reads with MiXCR, one entry per CDR3 protein. In the table there are hundreds of thousands of distinct CDR3 sequences, roughly 6% of which are singletons. The sequenced material came from naive T cells sorted from blood. The receptors were sampled from a man younger than 35 in good health. The conserved cysteine and the conserved F or W are not part of the CDR3 here.

V	CDR3
TRBV29-1	SAVAKNIQY
TRBV27	ASSSTTSGRARDTQY
TRBV15	ATSRSGQLANEQF
TRBV28	ASSGPRALPPYEQY
TRBV5-1	ASSGDRGNEQF
TRBV5-6	ASRYRTIPNRGNEQF
TRBV10-3	AISEAGLAGIDTQY
TRBV12-3/TRBV12-4	ASRDSVYEQY
TRBV7-2	ASTPRGNEQF
TRBV20-1	SAPPGLGETQY
TRBV6-1	ASSRDINTGELF
TRBV29-1	SVGRGHPGETQY
TRBV9	ASSVEVGTGRYGYT
TRBV29-1	SVPGLDQETQY
TRBV15	ATSTFRGSGIYEQF
TRBV6-5	ASSYFRDTDTQY